This is a list of T cell receptor beta chains from one sample in a study of T cells in Graves' hyperthyroidism and ophthalmopathy. TCRdb re-called the multiplex PCR reads with MiXCR, one entry per CDR3 protein. The table shows 300,000 to 450,000 distinct CDR3 sequences, with more than 11% occurring only once. Source material: blood. The receptor source for this set is a woman between 55 and 75 years old with Graves' hyperthyroidism. Each CDR3 is given with its conserved first and last residue. A D gene is named only where the DNA matches it firmly. The size field is filled for only some rows; it gives once, few, many or a size class.

many | TRBJ2-3 | TRBV5-6 | . | CASSLAADTLTDTQYF | TGTGCCAGCAGCTTGGCCGCGGACACCCTAACAGATACGCAGTATTTT
many | TRBJ1-1 | TRBV6-1 | . | CASSRPGDTEAFF | TGTGCCAGCAGCAGACCAGGGGACACTGAAGCTTTCTTT
many | TRBJ2-1 | TRBV7-9 | . | CASSLDSADEQFF | TGTGCCAGCAGCTTAGACTCAGCGGATGAGCAGTTCTTC
many | TRBJ1-1 | TRBV19 | . | CASSVQSNTEAFF | TGTGCCAGTAGTGTACAGTCGAACACTGAAGCTTTCTTT
. | TRBJ1-2 | TRBV13 | . | CASSLGTPGRGYTF | TGTGCCAGCAGCTTAGGAACCCCAGGGCGCGGCTACACCTTC
. | TRBJ2-7 | TRBV10-2 | . | CASSHHLVGGSYEQYF | TGCGCCAGCAGCCACCATCTTGTGGGAGGATCCTACGAGCAGTACTTC
many | TRBJ2-3 | TRBV4-1 | . | CASSQGELGQSTDTQYF | TGCGCCAGCAGCCAAGGTGAATTAGGACAGAGCACAGATACGCAGTATTTT
. | TRBJ2-7 | TRBV5-1 | TRBD1 | CASSSNRGEQYF | TGCGCCAGCAGCTCGAACAGGGGAGAGCAGTACTTC
many | TRBJ1-1 | TRBV4-2 | TRBD1 | CASSQPGQGAGVNTEAFF | TGTGCCAGCAGCCAACCCGGACAGGGGGCGGGGGTGAACACTGAAGCTTTCTTT
many | TRBJ2-2 | TRBV2 | . | CASSELRNTGELFF | TGTGCCAGCAGTGAACTACGGAACACCGGGGAGCTGTTTTTT
. | TRBJ2-7 | TRBV10-3 | TRBD1 | CAISHGQVSSSYEQYF | TGTGCCATCAGCCACGGACAGGTGTCGAGCTCCTACGAGCAGTACTTC
many | TRBJ1-1 | TRBV3-1 | . | CASSRWGGDIPEAFF | TGTGCCAGCTCTCGTTGGGGGGGCGATATCCCTGAAGCTTTCTTT
many | TRBJ1-5 | TRBV3-1 | TRBD1 | CASSQGTGVNQPQHF | TGTGCCAGCAGCCAGGGGACAGGGGTCAATCAGCCCCAGCATTTT
many | TRBJ2-7 | TRBV10-3 | . | CATAPGREYEQYF | TGTGCCACGGCCCCGGGCAGGGAATACGAGCAGTACTTC